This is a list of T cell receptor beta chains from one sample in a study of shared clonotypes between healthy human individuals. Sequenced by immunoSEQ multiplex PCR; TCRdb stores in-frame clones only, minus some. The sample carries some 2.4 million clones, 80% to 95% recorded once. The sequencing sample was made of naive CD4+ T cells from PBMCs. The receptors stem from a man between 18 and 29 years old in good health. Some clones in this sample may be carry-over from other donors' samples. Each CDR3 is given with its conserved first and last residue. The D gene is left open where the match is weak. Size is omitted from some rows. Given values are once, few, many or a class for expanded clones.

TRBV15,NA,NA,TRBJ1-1,TGTGCCACCAGCGCCCGAGCAGGGGTCACTGAAGCTTTCTTT,CATSARAGVTEAFF
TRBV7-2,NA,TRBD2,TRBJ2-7,TGTGCCAGCAGCCTCGGGAGGACTAGCGGACAGCAGTACTTC,CASSLGRTSGQQYF
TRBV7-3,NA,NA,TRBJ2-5,TGTGCCAGCAGTAACTGGGCAGGGGAGACCCAGTACTTC,CASSNWAGETQYF
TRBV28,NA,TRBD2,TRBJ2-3,TGTGCCAGCAGCGACGGGACTAGAGTTGACACGCAGTATTTT,CASSDGTRVDTQYF
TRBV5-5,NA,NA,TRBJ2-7,TGTGCCAGCAGCTTGGGGCAGGCCGAGCAGTACTTC,CASSLGQAEQYF
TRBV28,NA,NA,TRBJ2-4,TGTGCCAGCAGTCTCCCGGGGACGGTAATTCTAGCCAAAAACATTCAGTACTTC,CASSLPGTVILAKNIQYF
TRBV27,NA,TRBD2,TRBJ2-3,TGTGCCAGCTTTACTAGCGGGAGGCCCACAGATACGCAGTATTTT,CASFTSGRPTDTQYF
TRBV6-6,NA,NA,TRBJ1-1,TGTGCCAGCAGTTACCCGCCAGAGAACACTGAAGCTTTCTTT,CASSYPPENTEAFF
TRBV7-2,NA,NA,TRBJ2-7,TGTGCCAGCAGCTTCTCAACGTTATTACGAAGTTACGAGCAGTACTTC,CASSFSTLLRSYEQYF
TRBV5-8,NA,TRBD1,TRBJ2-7,TGTGCCAGCAGCTTTGGACAGGGAGGTTATTTGGGGCAGTACTTC,CASSFGQGGYLGQYF
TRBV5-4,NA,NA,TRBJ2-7,TGTGCCAGCAGTTTGACCGGGACGGAGAACTACGAGCAGTACTTC,CASSLTGTENYEQYF
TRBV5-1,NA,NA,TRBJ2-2,TGCGCCAGCAGCTTGGCCCAGAGCACCGGGGAGCTGTTTTTT,CASSLAQSTGELFF
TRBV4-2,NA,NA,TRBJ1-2,TGTGCCAGCAGCCACATCACCGGGGCCTTCTATGGCTACACCTTC,CASSHITGAFYGYTF
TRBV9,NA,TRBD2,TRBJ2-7,TGTGCCAGCAGCGTAGATGGTTGTAAGGGGTGTGGACTAGCGGGGAGCTACGAGCAGTACTTC,CASSVDGCKGCGLAGSYEQYF
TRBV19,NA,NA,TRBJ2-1,TGTGCCAGTAGTAGCCTAGGCAGGAAGAATGAGCAGTTCTTC,CASSSLGRKNEQFF
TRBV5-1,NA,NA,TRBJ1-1,TGCGCCAGCAGCCTGTCCGGGGGTTGGACTGAAGCTTTCTTT,CASSLSGGWTEAFF
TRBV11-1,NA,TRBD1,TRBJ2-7,TGTGCCAGCAGCCCTGTTGCACGGACAGGAACCTACGAGCAGTACTTC,CASSPVARTGTYEQYF
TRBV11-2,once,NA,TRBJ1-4,TGTGCCAGCAGCTCCGAGAGACAGATTTCTAATGAAAAACTGTTTTTT,CASSSERQISNEKLFF
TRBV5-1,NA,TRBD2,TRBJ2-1,TGCGCCAGCAGCTTACTAGCGCTTAGCTCCTACAATGAGCAGTTCTTC,CASSLLALSSYNEQFF
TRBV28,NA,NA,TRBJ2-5,TGTGCCAGCTCCCGACTAGGGGCGGGGGAGACCCAGTACTTC,CASSRLGAGETQYF
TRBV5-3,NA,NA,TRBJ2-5,TGTGCCAGAAGCCCAAAACAAGGAAGGGAGACCCAGTACTTC,CARSPKQGRETQYF
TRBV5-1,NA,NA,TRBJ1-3,TGCGCCAGCAGCCCTCTGGGCTCCGGAAACACCATATATTTT,CASSPLGSGNTIYF
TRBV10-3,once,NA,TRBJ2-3,TGTGCCATCAGTGTTGGGGGAGAGAGCACAGATACGCAGTATTTT,CAISVGGESTDTQYF
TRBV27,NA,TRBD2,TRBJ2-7,TGTGCCAGCAGTTTGGATCTAGCGGGAGGCGAGCAGTACTTC,CASSLDLAGGEQYF
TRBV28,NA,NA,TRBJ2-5,TGTGCCAGCAGCCAACCGGGACGTGGGGTGGAGACCCAGTACTTC,CASSQPGRGVETQYF
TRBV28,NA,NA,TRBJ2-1,TGTGCCAGCCGATGGGGCAGCGGCAACAATGAGCAGTTCTTC,CASRWGSGNNEQFF
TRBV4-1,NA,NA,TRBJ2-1,TGCGCCAGCAGCCAAACCCGGACACCCCACAATGAGCAGTTCTTC,CASSQTRTPHNEQFF
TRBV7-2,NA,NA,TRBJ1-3,TGTGCCAGCAGCTTTTCCCCCACCTCTGGAAACACCATATATTTT,CASSFSPTSGNTIYF
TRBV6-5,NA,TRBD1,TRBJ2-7,TGTGCCAGCAGTCAACCCGGGACAGCCAAGCAGTACTTC,CASSQPGTAKQYF
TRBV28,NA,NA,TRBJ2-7,TGTGCCAGCAGTCCTAGCCCGACCTACGAGCAGTACTTC,CASSPSPTYEQYF
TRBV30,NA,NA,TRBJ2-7,TGTGCCTGGAGGAAATCCCGGACTTATTTCTACGAGCAGTACTTC,CAWRKSRTYFYEQYF
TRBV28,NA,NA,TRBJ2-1,TGTGCCAGCAGCGGCAATGAGCAGTTCTTC,CASSGNEQFF
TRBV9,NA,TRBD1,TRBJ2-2,TGTGCCAGCAGCGGCGGACAGGCGAACACCGGGGAGCTGTTTTTT,CASSGGQANTGELFF
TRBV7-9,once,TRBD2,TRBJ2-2,TGTGCCAGCAGCCCCCCTGCGGGGGGCGCGAGCACCGGGGAGCTGTTTTTT,CASSPPAGGASTGELFF
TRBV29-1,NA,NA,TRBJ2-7,TGCAGCGCTGGGGGCCAGGGATGGGCCTCCGAGCAGTACTTC,CSAGGQGWASEQYF
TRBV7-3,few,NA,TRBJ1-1,TGTGCCAGCAGCTTAGACCGAAACACTGAAGCTTTCTTT,CASSLDRNTEAFF
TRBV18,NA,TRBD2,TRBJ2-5,TGTGCCAGCTCACCTACGGCCGGGAGGGAGACCCAGTACTTC,CASSPTAGRETQYF
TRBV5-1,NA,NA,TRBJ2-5,TGCGCCAGCAGCTTGGTTACCGGGTACCAAGAGACCCAGTACTTC,CASSLVTGYQETQYF
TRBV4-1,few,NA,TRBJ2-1,TGCGCCAGCAGCCAAGTCGATCTCGGACTCTCCTACAATGAGCAGTTCTTC,CASSQVDLGLSYNEQFF
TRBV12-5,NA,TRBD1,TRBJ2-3,TGTGCTAGTGGTTTCGGACAGGGGGCGGTAGACACAGATACGCAGTATTTT,CASGFGQGAVDTDTQYF
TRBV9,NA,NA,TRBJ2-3,TGTGCCAGCAGCGTAGCAGGGACCACAGATACGCAGTATTTT,CASSVAGTTDTQYF
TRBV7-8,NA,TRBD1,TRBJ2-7,TGTGCCAGCAGCAACCGGGACAGGACGACCTACGAGCAGTACTTC,CASSNRDRTTYEQYF
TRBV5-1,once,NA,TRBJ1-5,TGCGCCAGCAGCTTAACAGGCCCTCCCGAGCCCCAGCATTTT,CASSLTGPPEPQHF
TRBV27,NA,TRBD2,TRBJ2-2,TGTGCCAGCAGTCGACCTCCTAGCGGAGGCACCGGGGAGCTGTTTTTT,CASSRPPSGGTGELFF
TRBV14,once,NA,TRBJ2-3,TGTGCCAGCAGCCAGAACAGGGTCACAGATACGCAGTATTTT,CASSQNRVTDTQYF